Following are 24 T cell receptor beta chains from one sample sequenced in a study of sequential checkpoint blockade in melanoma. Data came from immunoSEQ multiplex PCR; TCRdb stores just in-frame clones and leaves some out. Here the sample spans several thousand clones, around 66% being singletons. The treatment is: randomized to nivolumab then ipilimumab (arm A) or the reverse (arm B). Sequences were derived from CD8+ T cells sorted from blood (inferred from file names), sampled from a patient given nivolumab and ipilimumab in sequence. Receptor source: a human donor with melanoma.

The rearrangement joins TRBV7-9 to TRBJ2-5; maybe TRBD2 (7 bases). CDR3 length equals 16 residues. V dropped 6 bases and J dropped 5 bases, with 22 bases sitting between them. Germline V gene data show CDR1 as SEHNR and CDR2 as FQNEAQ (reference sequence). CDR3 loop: CASSSSMGGPRETQYF. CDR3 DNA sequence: TGTGCCAGCAGTTCCTCTATGGGGGGGCCGAGGGAGACCCAGTACTTC.

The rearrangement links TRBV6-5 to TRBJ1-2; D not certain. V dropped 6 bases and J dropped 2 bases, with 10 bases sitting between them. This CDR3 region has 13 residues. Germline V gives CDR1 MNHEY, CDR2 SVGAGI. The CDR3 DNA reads TGTGCCAGCAGCCCCTACCACAACTATGGCTACACCTTC. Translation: CASSPYHNYGYTF.

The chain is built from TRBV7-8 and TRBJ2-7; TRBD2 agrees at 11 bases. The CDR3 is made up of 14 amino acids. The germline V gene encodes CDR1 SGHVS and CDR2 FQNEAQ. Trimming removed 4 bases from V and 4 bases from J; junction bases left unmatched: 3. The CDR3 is CASSSASGGYEQYF. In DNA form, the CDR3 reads TGTGCCAGCAGCTCTGCTAGCGGGGGGTACGAGCAGTACTTC. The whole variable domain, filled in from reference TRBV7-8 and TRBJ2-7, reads GAGVSQSPRYKVAKRGQDVALRCDPISGHVSLFWYQQALGQGPEFLTYFQNEAQLDKSGLPSDRFFAERPEGSVSTLKIQRTQQEDSAVYLCASSSASGGYEQYFGPGTRLTVT.

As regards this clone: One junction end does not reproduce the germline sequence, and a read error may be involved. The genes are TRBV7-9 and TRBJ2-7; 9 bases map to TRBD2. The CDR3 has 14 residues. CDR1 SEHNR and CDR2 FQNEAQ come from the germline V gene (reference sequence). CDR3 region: CAGRSGTSTYEQYF. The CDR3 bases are TGTGCCGGCAGGTCCGGGACTAGCACCTACGAGCAGTACTTC.

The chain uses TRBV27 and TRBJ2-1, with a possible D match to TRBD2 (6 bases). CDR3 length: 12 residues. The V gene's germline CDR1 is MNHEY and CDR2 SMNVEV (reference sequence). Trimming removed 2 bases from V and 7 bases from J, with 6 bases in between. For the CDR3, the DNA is TGTGCCAGCAGTTTAGGAGGGAATGAGCAGTTCTTC. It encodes CASSLGGNEQFF.

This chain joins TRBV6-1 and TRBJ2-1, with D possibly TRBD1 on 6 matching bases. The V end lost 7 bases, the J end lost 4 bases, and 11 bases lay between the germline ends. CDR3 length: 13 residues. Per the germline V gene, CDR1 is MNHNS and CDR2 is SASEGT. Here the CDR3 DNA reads TGTGCCAGCACCAGGACAGAATACAATGAGCAGTTCTTC. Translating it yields CASTRTEYNEQFF.

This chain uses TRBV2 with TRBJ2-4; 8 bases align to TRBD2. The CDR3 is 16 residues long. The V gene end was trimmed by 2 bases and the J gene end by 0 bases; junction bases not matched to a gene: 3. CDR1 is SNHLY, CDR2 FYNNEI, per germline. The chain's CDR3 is CASSELAGVAKNIQYF. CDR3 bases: TGTGCCAGCAGTGAACTAGCGGGCGTAGCCAAAAACATTCAGTACTTC.

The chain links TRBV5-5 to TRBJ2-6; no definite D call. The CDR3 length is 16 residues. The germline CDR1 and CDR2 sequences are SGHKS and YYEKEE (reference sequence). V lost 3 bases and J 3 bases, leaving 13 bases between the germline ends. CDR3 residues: CASSSTRRSGANVLTF. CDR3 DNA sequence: TGTGCCAGCAGCTCAACCAGGCGAAGTGGGGCCAACGTCCTGACTTTC. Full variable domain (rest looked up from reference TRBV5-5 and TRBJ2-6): DAGVTQSPTHLIKTRGQQVTLRCSPISGHKSVSWYQQVLGQGPQFIFQYYEKEERGRGNFPDRFSARQFPNYSSELNVNALLLGDSALYLCASSSTRRSGANVLTFGAGSRLTVL.

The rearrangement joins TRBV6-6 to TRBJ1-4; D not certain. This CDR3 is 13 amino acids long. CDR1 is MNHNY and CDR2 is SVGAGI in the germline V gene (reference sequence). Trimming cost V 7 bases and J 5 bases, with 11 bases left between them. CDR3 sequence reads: CASKQRENEKLFF. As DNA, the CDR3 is TGTGCCAGCAAACAACGGGAGAATGAAAAACTGTTTTTT.

The CDR3 protein is CASSSGTGAITTYGYTF. The CDR3 region has the DNA TGTGCCAGCAGTTCCGGGACAGGGGCGATAACGACCTATGGCTACACCTTC. The V call is TRBV27, the J call TRBJ1-2; 10 nucleotides line up with TRBD1. Trimming took 4 bases from V and 4 from J; bases not matched to a gene: 12. The CDR3 runs 17 residues. The germline V gene has CDR1 MNHEY and CDR2 SMNVEV (reference sequence).

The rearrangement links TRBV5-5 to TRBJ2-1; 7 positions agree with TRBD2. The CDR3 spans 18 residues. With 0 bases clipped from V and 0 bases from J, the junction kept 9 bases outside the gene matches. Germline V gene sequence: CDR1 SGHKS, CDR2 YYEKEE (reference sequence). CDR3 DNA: TGTGCCAGCAGCTTGGATGGTAGCGGGCGCGGCTCCTACAATGAGCAGTTCTTC. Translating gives CASSLDGSGRGSYNEQFF. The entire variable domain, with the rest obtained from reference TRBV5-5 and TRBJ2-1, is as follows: DAGVTQSPTHLIKTRGQQVTLRCSPISGHKSVSWYQQVLGQGPQFIFQYYEKEERGRGNFPDRFSARQFPNYSSELNVNALLLGDSALYLCASSLDGSGRGSYNEQFFGPGTRLTVL.

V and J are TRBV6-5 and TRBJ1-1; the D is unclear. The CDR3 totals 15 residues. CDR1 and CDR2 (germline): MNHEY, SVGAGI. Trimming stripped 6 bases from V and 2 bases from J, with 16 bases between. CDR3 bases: TGTGCCAGCAGCCCCAGCCTGCCGGGAAACACTGAAGCTTTCTTT. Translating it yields CASSPSLPGNTEAFF.

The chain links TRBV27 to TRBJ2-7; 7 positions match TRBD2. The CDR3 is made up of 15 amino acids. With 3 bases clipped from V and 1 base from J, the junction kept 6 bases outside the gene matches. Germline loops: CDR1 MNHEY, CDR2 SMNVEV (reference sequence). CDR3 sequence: CASSLTSGISYEQYF. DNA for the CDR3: TGTGCCAGCAGTTTGACCAGCGGGATTTCCTACGAGCAGTACTTC.

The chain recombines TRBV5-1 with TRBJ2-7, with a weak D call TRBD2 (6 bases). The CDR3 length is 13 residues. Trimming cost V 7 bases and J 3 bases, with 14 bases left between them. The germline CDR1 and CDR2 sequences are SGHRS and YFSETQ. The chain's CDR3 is CASAGPTGYEQYF. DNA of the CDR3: TGCGCCAGCGCGGGACCGACCGGCTACGAGCAGTACTTC.

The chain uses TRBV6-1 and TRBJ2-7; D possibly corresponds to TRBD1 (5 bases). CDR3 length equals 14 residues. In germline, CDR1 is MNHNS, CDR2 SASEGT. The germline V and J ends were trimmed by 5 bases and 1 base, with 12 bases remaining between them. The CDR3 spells CASSSLGASYEQYF. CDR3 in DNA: TGTGCCAGCAGTAGTCTTGGGGCATCCTACGAGCAGTACTTC.

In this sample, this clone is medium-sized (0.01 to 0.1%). CDR3 sequence reads: CASSLEDLYEQYF. CDR3 sequence (DNA): TGCGCCAGCAGCCTGGAGGATCTCTACGAGCAGTACTTC. The chain recombines TRBV4-1 with TRBJ2-7, with TRBD2 as a possible D gene (5 bases). The CDR3 loop spans 13 amino acids. Trimming removed 4 bases from V and 3 bases from J, with 10 bases in between. CDR1 is MGHRA and CDR2 is YSYEKL in the germline V gene.

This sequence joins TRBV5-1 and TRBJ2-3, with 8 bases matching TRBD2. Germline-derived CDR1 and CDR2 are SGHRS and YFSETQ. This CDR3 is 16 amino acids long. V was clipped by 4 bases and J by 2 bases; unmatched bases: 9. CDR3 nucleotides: TGCGCCAGCAGCACCCCTCGGGGGGGTTTCACAGATACGCAGTATTTT. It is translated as CASSTPRGGFTDTQYF.

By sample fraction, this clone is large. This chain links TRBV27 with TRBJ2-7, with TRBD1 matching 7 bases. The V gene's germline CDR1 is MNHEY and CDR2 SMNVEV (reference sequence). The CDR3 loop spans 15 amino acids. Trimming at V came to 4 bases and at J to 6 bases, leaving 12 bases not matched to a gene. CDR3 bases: TGTGCCAGCAGTTCCGGGACAGCCCTAAGGGCCGAGCAGTACTTC. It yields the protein CASSSGTALRAEQYF.

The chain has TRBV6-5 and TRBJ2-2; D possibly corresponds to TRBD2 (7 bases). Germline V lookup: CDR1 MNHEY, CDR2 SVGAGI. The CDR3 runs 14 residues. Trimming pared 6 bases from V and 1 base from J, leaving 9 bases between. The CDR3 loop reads CASSGGQNTGELFF. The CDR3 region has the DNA TGTGCCAGCAGCGGGGGGCAGAACACCGGGGAGCTGTTTTTT.

CDR3 nucleotides: TGCGCCAGCAGCCCCCGTGGGGGGGAGACCTACGAGCAGTACTTC. This encodes CASSPRGGETYEQYF. The chain uses TRBV4-3 and TRBJ2-7, with 7 bases identical to TRBD2. V gave up 4 bases and J gave up 2 bases; unmatched junction bases: 8. The CDR3 is made up of 15 amino acids. Germline V CDR1 and CDR2: LGHNA, YSLEER.

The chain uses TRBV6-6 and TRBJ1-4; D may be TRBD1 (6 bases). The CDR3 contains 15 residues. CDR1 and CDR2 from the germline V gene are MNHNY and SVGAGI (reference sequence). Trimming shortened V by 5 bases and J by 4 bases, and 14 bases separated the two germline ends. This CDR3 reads CASSTPGHVNEKLFF. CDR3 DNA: TGTGCCAGCAGTACTCCGGGACATGTTAATGAAAAACTGTTTTTT.

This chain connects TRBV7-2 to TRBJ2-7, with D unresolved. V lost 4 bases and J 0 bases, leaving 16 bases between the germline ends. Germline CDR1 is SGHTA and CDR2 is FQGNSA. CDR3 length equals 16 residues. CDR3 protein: CASSSGPSRHSYEQYF. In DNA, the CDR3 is TGTGCCAGCAGCTCCGGCCCTTCCAGACACTCCTACGAGCAGTACTTC.

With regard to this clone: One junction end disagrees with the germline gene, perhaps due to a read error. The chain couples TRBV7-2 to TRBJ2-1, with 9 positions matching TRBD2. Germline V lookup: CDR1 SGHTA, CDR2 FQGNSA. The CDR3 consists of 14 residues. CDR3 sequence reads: CASSVAGAYNEQFF. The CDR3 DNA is TGTGCCAGCAGCGTAGCGGGAGCCTACAATGAGCAGTTCTTC.

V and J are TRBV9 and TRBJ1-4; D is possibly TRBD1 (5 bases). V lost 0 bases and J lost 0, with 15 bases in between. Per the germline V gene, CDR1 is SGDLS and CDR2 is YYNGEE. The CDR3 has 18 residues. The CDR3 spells CASSVGDDSFATNEKLFF. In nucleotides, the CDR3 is TGTGCCAGCAGCGTAGGGGATGACAGTTTTGCAACTAATGAAAAACTGTTTTTT.